A single sample is the source of the 11 T cell receptor beta chains below, sequenced in a study of blood T cells in healthy people across ages. A J-beta primer mix and a sample-barcoded 5' primer were used in a second PCR of roughly 7 to 12 cycles. TCRdb independently ran MiXCR on the 5' RACE reads; one entry per CDR3 protein. The sample holds some 640,000 distinct CDR3 sequences, around 49% seen once. The sequenced material came from blood. Receptor source: a woman aged 60 to 75 in good health.

In its sample, this clonotype was seen a few times. The chain uses TRBV28 and TRBJ2-7, with 9 bases that match TRBD1. V shed 6 bases, J shed 5 bases, and the junction held 8 bases outside the gene matches. CDR3 length equals 14 residues. Germline CDR1 MDHEN, CDR2 SYDVKM. CDR3 bases: TGTGCCAGCAGACCACCGGGACAGGGTAACGAGCAGTACTTC. Its protein product is CASRPPGQGNEQYF.

The CDR3 nucleotides are TGTGCCAGCAGTTTATTAGTGGGCGGGGGAGAGACCCAGTACTTC. As protein: CASSLLVGGGETQYF. J is TRBJ2-5 and V is TRBV28, with 7 bases that match TRBD2. Germline CDR1 reads MDHEN; CDR2 reads SYDVKM. Trimming took 1 base from V and 4 from J; bases not matched to a gene: 6. The CDR3 totals 15 residues.

This clonotype occurred a few times. This sequence joins TRBV20-1 and TRBJ2-3, with TRBD2 as a possible D gene (6 bases). The CDR3 has 15 amino acids. V was pared by 2 bases and J by 7 bases, with 19 bases between. Germline CDR1 is DFQATT and CDR2 is SNEGSKA (reference sequence). CDR3 nucleotide sequence: TGCAGTGCTAGACACCCGGTAGCGGCACTAAATACGCAGTATTTT. Translation gives CSARHPVAALNTQYF.

The J gene is TRBJ1-1, the V gene TRBV28; 7 nucleotides match TRBD1. The CDR3 sequence is 15 residues long. Germline V gene lookup returns CDR1 MDHEN and CDR2 SYDVKM. V shed 6 bases, J shed 1 base, and the junction held 8 bases outside the gene matches. In DNA, the CDR3 is TGTGCCAGCAGAAATCGGGACAGCCGGAACACTGAAGCTTTCTTT. This sequence encodes CASRNRDSRNTEAFF.

This clonotype was counted a single time. This chain uses TRBV5-1 with TRBJ2-5; D could derive from TRBD1 or TRBD2 (5 bases each). The DNA end is more similar to TRBJ2-7, so the J call may be wrong. The length of the CDR3 is 13 residues. Germline assignment: CDR1 SGHRS and CDR2 YFSETQ. The CDR3 DNA follows: TGCGCCAGCAGCCCGGACGGGGCCCACGAGCAGTACTTC. It encodes CASSPDGAHEQYF.

V and J are TRBV5-5 and TRBJ1-4; 8 bases match TRBD1. V trimming: 1 base; J trimming: 5 bases; junction bases outside the gene matches: 4. The V gene's germline CDR1 is SGHKS and CDR2 YYEKEE (reference sequence). CDR3 size: 15 residues. CDR3 amino acids: CASSLMGQENEKLFF. The CDR3 nucleotides read TGTGCCAGCAGCTTGATGGGACAGGAGAATGAAAAACTGTTTTTT.

The chain links TRBV7-9 to TRBJ2-7, with D tentatively TRBD2 (6 bases). The germline gives CDR1 SEHNR, CDR2 FQNEAQ (reference sequence). This CDR3 contains 16 residues. V lost 1 base and J lost 0, with 13 bases in between. In DNA form, the CDR3 reads TGTGCCAGCAGCTTAGGCCAGGGACTTTCCTCCTACGAGCAGTACTTC. Translating gives CASSLGQGLSSYEQYF.

There are a few counts of this clonotype. V and J are TRBV7-9 and TRBJ2-2; a possible D gene is TRBD2 (6 bases). The CDR3 length is 15 residues. Trimming shortened V by 3 bases and J by 0 bases, and 8 bases separated the two germline ends. Looked up from germline, CDR1 is SEHNR and CDR2 is FQNEAQ (reference sequence). CDR3 in DNA: TGTGCCAGCAGCTTTAGCGGACCGAACACCGGGGAGCTGTTTTTT. Translating it yields CASSFSGPNTGELFF.

Many counts were recorded for this clonotype. The chain joins TRBV9 to TRBJ2-5; D tentatively fits TRBD1 or TRBD2 (5 bases each). The CDR3 runs 15 residues. Germline CDR1 is SGDLS and CDR2 is YYNGEE. V was clipped by 1 base and J by 3 bases, with 13 bases between them. DNA for the CDR3: TGTGCCAGCAGCGTATCAAGGGACCGAGAAGAGACCCAGTACTTC. Its translation: CASSVSRDREETQYF.

As regards this clonotype: A read error may produce the germline difference seen at one junction end. The gene calls are TRBV27 and TRBJ2-1, with TRBD2 matching over 10 bases. This CDR3 contains 16 residues. CDR1 and CDR2 from the germline V gene are MNHEY and SMNVEV (reference sequence). The CDR3 sequence: CASSLSGLAYCNEQFF. The CDR3 region has the DNA TGTGCCAGCAGTCTATCGGGACTAGCGTACTGCAATGAGCAGTTCTTC.

This clonotype was seen repeatedly, ten times or more. The chain combines TRBV7-2 with TRBJ1-6; 7 nucleotides align to TRBD1. Unmatched junction bases numbered 6, after V lost 5 bases and J lost 8 bases. The CDR3 consists of 14 residues. Germline CDR1 is SGHTA and CDR2 is FQGNSA. In DNA, the CDR3 is TGTGCCAGCAGCCCAGGACAGGATTATTCACCCCTCCACTTT. As protein: CASSPGQDYSPLHF. The full variable domain, with the rest looked up from reference TRBV7-2 and TRBJ1-6, is GAGVSQSPSNKVTEKGKDVELRCDPISGHTALYWYRQSLGQGLEFLIYFQGNSAPDKSGLPSDRFSAERTGGSVSTLTIQRTQQEDSAVYLCASSPGQDYSPLHFGNGTRLTVT.